Given below is one T cell receptor beta chain in context. Many counts were recorded for this clonotype. Its binding antigen is unknown. No much larger clonotype is one base removed from it; base qualities were not supplied. The data originate from a study of CD8 T cells in ankylosing spondylitis (dated by TCRdb to about 2017). Turning to the overall study: To find TCR variants linked to disease, the study profiled T cell receptor beta repertoires in ankylosing spondylitis patients and healthy donors. Peripheral blood samples were taken, and synovial fluid was additionally collected from ankylosing spondylitis patients. The full study cohort comprised roughly 24 ankylosing spondylitis patients and 110 or so healthy donors.

The sequencing machine was an Illumina HiSeq 2500. Quantitative 5'-RACE with molecular barcodes was used to prepare TCR beta libraries. In the authors' own workflow: Disease-linked TCR variants were identified with a new computational method built on a probabilistic model of VDJ rearrangement. The public reads were run again by TCRdb, first through fastp at Q25 and then through MiXCR, and only productive beta chains were kept. Rows merge per CDR3 protein into single entries with the most common DNA and genes. The V and J calls follow TCRdb's processing rather than the paper's. The table for this sample lists about 39,000 distinct CDR3 sequences; around a tenth of them were counted only once. Of the sample, 16% is held by the ten largest clones. What the authors observed across the whole study: The disease-linked clones were reported as significantly enriched in matched synovial fluid samples from ankylosing spondylitis patients. Blood from ankylosing spondylitis patients appeared to be characterized by a TCR beta motif composed of about eight highly homologous amino acid variants. Some motif variants had previously been reported in the synovial fluid and blood of reactive arthritis patients, which suggests shared mechanisms of disease initiation. The disease-linked clones had a CD8+ phenotype and were found at relatively low frequencies in peripheral blood.

The cysteine opens and the phenylalanine closes a CDR3 of 17 amino acids. Only the CDR3 part of the read is kept: 51 bases, read in frame from the first base. V is pared back by 0 bases and J by 4 bases, with 17 bases lying between the germline termini. The germline V gene supplies CDR1 MGHRA and CDR2 YSYEKL. Here the chain combines TRBV4-1 and TRBJ2-3, with the D call perhaps TRBD1 or TRBD2, as 6 bases match in each case. The receptor comes from a male donor with ankylosing spondylitis or in good health (not recorded which). Sequencing was done on a sample of blood, either unsorted or a sorted T cell fraction (not recorded which). CDR3 protein: CASSQDWRGQSADTQYF. In nucleotides, the sequence is TGCGCCAGCAGCCAAGATTGGAGGGGACAATCGGCAGATACGCAGTATTTT.